This TCR beta chain was recovered during a study of shared clonotypes between healthy human individuals. Across the study: Ranging from 18 to 49 in age, donors were a couple of women and a few men.

Naive CD8 cells, CD45RO-negative and positively selected for CCR7, excluded terminally differentiated effector memory CD45RA+ cells. Sequencing was performed with immunoSEQ multiplex PCR; in TCRdb, only in-frame clones are kept and a portion is missing. The sample holds more than 2 million clones, approximately 94% seen once. The sequenced material came from naive CD8+ T cells sorted from blood. This TCR was recovered from a man between 18 and 35 years old in good health.

The CDR3 sequence: CASSTGQSSSYEQYF. In nucleotides, the CDR3 is TGTGCCAGCAGCACGGGACAGTCGAGCTCCTACGAGCAGTACTTC. The genes are TRBV7-9 and TRBJ2-7; TRBD1 matches 7 bases. From germline, CDR1 is SEHNR and CDR2 FQNEAQ (reference sequence). The CDR3 is 15 amino acids. The J segment lost 0 bases and the V segment lost 5 bases, leaving 7 bases of the junction unmatched.